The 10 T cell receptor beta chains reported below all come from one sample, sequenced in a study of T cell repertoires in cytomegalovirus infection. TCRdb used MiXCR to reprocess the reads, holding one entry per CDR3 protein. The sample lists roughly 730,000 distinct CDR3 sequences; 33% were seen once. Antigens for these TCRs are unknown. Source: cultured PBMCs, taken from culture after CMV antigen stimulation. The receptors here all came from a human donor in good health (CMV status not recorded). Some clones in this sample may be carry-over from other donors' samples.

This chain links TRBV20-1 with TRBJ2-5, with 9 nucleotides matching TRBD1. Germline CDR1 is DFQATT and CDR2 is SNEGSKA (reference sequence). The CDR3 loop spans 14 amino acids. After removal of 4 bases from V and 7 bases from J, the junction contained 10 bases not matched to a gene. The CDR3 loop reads CSAMDRGYVGTQYF. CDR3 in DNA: TGCAGTGCTATGGACAGGGGTTACGTAGGGACCCAGTACTTC.

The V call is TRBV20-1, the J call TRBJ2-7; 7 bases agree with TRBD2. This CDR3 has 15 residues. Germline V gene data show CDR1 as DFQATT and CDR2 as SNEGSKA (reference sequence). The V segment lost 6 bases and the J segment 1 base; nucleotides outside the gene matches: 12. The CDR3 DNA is TGCAGTGCCCAATTCAGCCAGCGGGGTTCCTACGAGCAGTACTTC. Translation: CSAQFSQRGSYEQYF.

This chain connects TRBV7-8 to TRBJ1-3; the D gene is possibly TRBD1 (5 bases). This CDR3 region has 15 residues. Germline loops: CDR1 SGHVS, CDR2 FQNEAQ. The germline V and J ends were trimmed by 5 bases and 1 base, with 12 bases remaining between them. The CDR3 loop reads CASSPRGDSGNTIYF. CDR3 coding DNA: TGTGCCAGCAGCCCCCGAGGGGATTCTGGAAACACCATATATTTT.

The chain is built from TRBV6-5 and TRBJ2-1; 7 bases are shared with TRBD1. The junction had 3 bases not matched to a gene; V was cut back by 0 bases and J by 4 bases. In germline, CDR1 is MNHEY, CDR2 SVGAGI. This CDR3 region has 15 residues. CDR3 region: CASSYSGQTYNEQFF. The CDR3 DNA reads TGTGCCAGCAGTTACTCGGGACAGACTTACAATGAGCAGTTCTTC.

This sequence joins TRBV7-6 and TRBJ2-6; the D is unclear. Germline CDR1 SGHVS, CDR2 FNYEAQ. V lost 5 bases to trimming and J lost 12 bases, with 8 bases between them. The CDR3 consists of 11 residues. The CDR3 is CASSRDFVLTF. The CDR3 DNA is TGTGCCAGCAGCCGAGATTTCGTCCTGACTTTC.

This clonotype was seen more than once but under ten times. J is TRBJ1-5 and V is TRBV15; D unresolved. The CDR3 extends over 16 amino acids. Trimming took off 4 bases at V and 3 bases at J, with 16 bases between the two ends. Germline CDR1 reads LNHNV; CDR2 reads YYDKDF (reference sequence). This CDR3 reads CATSKSPQVTNQPQHF. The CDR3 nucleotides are TGTGCCACCAGCAAATCACCCCAGGTTACCAATCAGCCCCAGCATTTT.

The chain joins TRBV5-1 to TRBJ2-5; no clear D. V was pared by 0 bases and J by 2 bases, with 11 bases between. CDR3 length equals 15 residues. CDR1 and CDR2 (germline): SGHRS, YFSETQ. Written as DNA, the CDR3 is TGCGCCAGCAGCTTGGAGGGAAGGGTACAAGAGACCCAGTACTTC. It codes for CASSLEGRVQETQYF.

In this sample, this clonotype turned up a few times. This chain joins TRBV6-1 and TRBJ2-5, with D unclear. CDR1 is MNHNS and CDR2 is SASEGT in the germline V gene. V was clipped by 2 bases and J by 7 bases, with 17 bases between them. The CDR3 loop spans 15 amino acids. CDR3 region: CASSELESGRVTQYF. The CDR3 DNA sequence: TGTGCCAGCAGTGAACTTGAATCTGGGCGCGTGACCCAGTACTTC.

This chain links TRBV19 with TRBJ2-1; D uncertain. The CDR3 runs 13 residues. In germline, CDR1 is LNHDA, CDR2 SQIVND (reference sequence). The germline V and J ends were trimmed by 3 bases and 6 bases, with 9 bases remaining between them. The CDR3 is CASSMWALNEQFF. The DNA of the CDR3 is TGTGCCAGTAGTATGTGGGCGCTCAATGAGCAGTTCTTC.

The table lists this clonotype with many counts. CDR3 loop: CASSFSGNTGELFF. The CDR3 DNA sequence: TGTGCCAGCAGCTTTAGCGGGAACACCGGGGAGCTGTTTTTT. The V call is TRBV7-2, the J call TRBJ2-2; D might be TRBD2 (6 bases). CDR1 and CDR2 from the germline V gene are SGHTA and FQGNSA. Trimming took 3 bases from V and 1 from J, leaving 6 bases between them. This CDR3 comprises 14 residues.